These T cell receptor beta chains were read from a single sample in a study of identical twins. TCRdb passed the 5' RACE reads through MiXCR, listing each CDR3 protein once. The sample holds a few hundred thousand distinct CDR3 sequences; just under 10% are singletons and the top ten take approximately 3%. These same records also appear under a second study, on yellow fever vaccine responses in identical twins.

The sequenced sample was PBMCs. The receptors shown here come from a woman between 18 and 30 years old in good health. The CDR3 runs from the conserved cysteine through the conserved F or W.

TRBV10-3,TRBJ2-3,CAISDDRSTDTQYF
TRBV2,TRBJ2-2,CASRISNTGELFF
TRBV5-1,TRBJ2-7,CASSTPLSGSSYEQYF
TRBV3-1,TRBJ2-1,CASSQRLAGGFRQDEQFF
TRBV4-2,TRBJ1-6,CASSHRSRDRGDIPLHF
TRBV7-8,TRBJ2-1,CASSLFTGYNEQFF
TRBV5-1,TRBJ2-7,CASSPETPRWGRYF
TRBV7-2,TRBJ2-7,CASRRGSGEHEQYF
TRBV7-8,TRBJ2-7,CASSPLPASGLEQYF
TRBV9,TRBJ2-3,CASSVRPGLDTQYF
TRBV5-1,TRBJ2-1,CASSKSALAGGSEQFF
TRBV7-9,TRBJ2-1,CASSPLGQGAVEQFF
TRBV11-2,TRBJ2-7,CASSLVAGGLSGEQYF
TRBV27,TRBJ2-7,CASRGRDIPYEQYF
TRBV20-1,TRBJ2-1,CSARDRLAPLDEQFF
TRBV20-1,TRBJ2-5,CSARDGQRPSQETQYF
TRBV6-5,TRBJ2-1,CASSSPAPGRSYNEQFF
TRBV25-1,TRBJ2-2,CASSEPGVGTGELFF
TRBV4-3,TRBJ2-7,CASSQSRSGRAEQYF
TRBV7-7,TRBJ2-5,CASSLSAGETQYF
TRBV20-1,TRBJ2-7,CSVDREYSYEQYF
TRBV7-7,TRBJ2-5,CASSVGTGEAQYF
TRBV4-1,TRBJ2-5,CASSPRVTQETQYF
TRBV20-1,TRBJ2-3,CSARDRGTETQYF
TRBV11-2,TRBJ2-3,CASSLDQGPDTQYF
TRBV12-3/TRBV12-4,TRBJ2-5,CASSFAGETQYF
TRBV28,TRBJ2-5,CASSPRSDQETQYF